The clone carrying this TCR beta chain was picked up many times. The data were taken from a study of metastatic and nonmetastatic thyroid tumors. This CDR3 has 16 residues. Germline lookup yields CDR1 MDHEN and CDR2 SYDVKM. V gave up 4 bases and J gave up 7 bases; unmatched junction bases: 12. Every patient was untreated before thyroid surgery. Original data processing: Researchers built a distant-metastasis classifier for papillary thyroid cancer that drew on CDR3 differences across clinicopathological groups. TCRdb reanalyzed the PCR reads via MiXCR. None of the V and J calls come from the authors' own analysis; TCRdb made them. The sample holds around 37,000 clones, 20% to 25% seen once.

The sequence was obtained from a female donor with papillary thyroid cancer or a benign thyroid nodule (not recorded which). Some clones in this sample may be carry-over from other donors' samples. The V and J genes are TRBV28 and TRBJ1-4, with 7 positions matching TRBD1. Material for sequencing was tumor tissue. The CDR3 loop is CASSSGTAFKVEKLFF. The CDR3 DNA reads TGTGCCAGCAGTTCCGGGACAGCCTTTAAGGTTGAAAAACTGTTTTTT. The complete variable domain, with remaining parts taken from reference TRBV28 and TRBJ1-4, reads DVKVTQSSRYLVKRTGEKVFLECVQDMDHENMFWYRQDPGLGLRLIYFSYDVKMKEKGDIPEGYSVSREKKERFSLILESASTNQTSMYLCASSSGTAFKVEKLFFGSGTQLSVL.